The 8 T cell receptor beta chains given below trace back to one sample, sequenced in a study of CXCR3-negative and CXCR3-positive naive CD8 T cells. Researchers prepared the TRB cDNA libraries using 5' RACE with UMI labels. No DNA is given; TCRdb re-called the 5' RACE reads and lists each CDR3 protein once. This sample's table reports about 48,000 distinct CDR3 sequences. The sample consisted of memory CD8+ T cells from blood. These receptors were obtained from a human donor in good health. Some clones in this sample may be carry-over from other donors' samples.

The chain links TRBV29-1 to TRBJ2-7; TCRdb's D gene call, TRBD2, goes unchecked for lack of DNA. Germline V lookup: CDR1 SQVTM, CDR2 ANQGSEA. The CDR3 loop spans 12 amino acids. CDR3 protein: CSVEREGYEQYF.

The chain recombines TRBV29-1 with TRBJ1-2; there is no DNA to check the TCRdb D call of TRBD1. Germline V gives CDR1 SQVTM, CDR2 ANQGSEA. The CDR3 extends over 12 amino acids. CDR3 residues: CSVPPGVDGYTF.

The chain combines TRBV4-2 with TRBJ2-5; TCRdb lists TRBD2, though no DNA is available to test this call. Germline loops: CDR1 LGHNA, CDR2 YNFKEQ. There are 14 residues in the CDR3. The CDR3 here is CASSQDPALGGQYF.

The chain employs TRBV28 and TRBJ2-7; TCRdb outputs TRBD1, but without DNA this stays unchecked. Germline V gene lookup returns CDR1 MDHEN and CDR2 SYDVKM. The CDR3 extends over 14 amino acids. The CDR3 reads CASSFRGQTYEQYF.

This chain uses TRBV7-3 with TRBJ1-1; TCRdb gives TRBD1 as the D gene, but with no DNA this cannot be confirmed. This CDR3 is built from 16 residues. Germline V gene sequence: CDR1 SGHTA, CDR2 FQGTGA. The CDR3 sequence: CASSLNAGPVNTEAFF. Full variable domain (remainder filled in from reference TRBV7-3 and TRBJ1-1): GAGVSQTPSNKVTEKGKYVELRCDPISGHTALYWYRQSLGQGPEFLIYFQGTGAADDSGLPNDRFFAVRPEGSVSTLKIQRTERGDSAVYLCASSLNAGPVNTEAFFGQGTRLTVV.

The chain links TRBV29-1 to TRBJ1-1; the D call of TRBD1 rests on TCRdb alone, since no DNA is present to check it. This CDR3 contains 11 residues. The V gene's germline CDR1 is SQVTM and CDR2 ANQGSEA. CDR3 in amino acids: CSVNRVTEAFF.

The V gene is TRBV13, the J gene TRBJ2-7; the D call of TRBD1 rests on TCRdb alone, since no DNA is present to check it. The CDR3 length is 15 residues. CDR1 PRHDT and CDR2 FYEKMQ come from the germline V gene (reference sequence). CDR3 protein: CASSSRDTESYEQYF.

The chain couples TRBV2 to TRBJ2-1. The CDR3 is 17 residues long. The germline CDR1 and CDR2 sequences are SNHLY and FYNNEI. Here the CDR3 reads CASSEQDPYSSYNEQFF.